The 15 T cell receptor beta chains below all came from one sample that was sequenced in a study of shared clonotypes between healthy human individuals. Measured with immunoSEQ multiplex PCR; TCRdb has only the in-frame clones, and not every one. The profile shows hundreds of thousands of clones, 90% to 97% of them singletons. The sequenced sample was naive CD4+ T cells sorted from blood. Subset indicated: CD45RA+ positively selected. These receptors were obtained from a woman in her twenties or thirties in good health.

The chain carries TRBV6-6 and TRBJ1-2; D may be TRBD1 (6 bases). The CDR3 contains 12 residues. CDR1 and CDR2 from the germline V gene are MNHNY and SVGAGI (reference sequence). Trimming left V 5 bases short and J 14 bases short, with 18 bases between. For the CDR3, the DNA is TGTGCCAGCAGTCCGCCACGAGGGGGTGATACCTTC. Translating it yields CASSPPRGGDTF.

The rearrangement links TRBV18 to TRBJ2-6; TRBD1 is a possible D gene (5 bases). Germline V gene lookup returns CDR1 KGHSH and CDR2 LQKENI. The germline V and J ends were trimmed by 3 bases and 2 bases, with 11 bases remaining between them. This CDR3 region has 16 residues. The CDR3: CASSPLGQAGANVLTF. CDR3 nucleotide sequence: TGTGCCAGCTCACCCTTAGGACAAGCTGGGGCCAACGTCCTGACTTTC.

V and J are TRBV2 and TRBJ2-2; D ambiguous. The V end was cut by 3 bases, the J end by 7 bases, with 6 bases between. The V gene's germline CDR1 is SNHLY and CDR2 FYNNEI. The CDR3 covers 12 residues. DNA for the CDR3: TGTGCCAGCAGTGAGTGGAACGGGGAGCTGTTTTTT. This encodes CASSEWNGELFF.

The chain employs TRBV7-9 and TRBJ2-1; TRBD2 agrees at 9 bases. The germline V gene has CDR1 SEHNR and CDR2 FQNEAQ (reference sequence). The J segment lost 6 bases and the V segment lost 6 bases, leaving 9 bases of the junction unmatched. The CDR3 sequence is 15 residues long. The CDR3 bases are TGTGCCAGCAGGTATCGTAGCGGGAGTATCAATGAGCAGTTCTTC. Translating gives CASRYRSGSINEQFF.

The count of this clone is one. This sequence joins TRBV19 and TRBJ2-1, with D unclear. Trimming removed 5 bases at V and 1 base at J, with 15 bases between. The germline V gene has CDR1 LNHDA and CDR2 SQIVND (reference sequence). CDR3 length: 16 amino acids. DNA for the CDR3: TGTGCCAGTAGTTATGGGTCGGGTACATCCTACAATGAGCAGTTCTTC. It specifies CASSYGSGTSYNEQFF.

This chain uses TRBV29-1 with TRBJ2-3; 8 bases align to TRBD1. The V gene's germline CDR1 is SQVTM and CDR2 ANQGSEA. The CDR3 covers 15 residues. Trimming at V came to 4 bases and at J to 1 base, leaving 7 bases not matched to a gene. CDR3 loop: CSVGGTGWGTDTQYF. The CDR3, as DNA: TGCAGCGTTGGGGGGACAGGCTGGGGCACAGATACGCAGTATTTT.

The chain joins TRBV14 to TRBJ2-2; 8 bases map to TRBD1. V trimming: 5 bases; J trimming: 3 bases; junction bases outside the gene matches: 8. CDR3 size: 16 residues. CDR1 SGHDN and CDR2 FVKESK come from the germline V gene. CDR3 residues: CASSSDRGSYTGELFF. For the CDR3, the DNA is TGTGCCAGCAGCTCCGACAGGGGCTCTTACACCGGGGAGCTGTTTTTT.

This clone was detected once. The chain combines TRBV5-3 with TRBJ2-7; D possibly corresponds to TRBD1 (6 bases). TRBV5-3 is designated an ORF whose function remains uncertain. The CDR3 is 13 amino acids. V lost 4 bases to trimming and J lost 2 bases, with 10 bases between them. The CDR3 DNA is TGTGCCAGAAGCGGGGACAAAGCCTACGAGCAGTACTTC. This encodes CARSGDKAYEQYF.

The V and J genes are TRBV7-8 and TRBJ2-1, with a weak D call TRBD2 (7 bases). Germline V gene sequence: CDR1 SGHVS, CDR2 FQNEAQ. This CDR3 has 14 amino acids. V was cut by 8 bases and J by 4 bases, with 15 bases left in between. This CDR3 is CASASGTLYNEQFF. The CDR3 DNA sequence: TGTGCCAGCGCGAGCGGGACACTTTACAATGAGCAGTTCTTC.

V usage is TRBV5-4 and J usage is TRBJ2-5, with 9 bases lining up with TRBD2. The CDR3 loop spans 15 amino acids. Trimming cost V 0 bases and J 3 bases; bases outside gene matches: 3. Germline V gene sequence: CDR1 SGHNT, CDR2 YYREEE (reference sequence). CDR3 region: CASSLGVAGEETQYF. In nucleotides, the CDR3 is TGTGCCAGCAGCTTGGGGGTAGCGGGAGAAGAGACCCAGTACTTC.

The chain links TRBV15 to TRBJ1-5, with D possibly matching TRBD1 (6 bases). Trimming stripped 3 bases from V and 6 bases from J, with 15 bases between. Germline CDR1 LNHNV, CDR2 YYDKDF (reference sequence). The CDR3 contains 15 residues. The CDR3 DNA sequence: TGTGCCACCAGCAGTCAAACAGGGATTAGTCAGCCCCAGCATTTT. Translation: CATSSQTGISQPQHF.

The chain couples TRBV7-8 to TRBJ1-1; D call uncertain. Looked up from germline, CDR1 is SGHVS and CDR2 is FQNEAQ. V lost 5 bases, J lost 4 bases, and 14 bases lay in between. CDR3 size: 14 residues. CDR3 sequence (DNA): TGTGCCAGCAGCGATAGTCAGCGCGGCACTGAAGCTTTCTTT. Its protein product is CASSDSQRGTEAFF.

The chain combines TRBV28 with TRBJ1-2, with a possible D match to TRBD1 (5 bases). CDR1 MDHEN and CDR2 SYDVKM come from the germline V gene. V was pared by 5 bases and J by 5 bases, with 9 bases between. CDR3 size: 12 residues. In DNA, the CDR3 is TGTGCCAGCAGTGATCCAGGGTATGGCTACACCTTC. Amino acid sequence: CASSDPGYGYTF.

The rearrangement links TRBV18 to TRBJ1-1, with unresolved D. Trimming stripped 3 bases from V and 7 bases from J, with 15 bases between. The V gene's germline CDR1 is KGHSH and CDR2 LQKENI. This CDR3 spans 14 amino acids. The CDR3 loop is CASSPVSRTIEAFF. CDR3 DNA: TGTGCCAGCTCACCCGTGAGCAGAACGATTGAAGCTTTCTTT.

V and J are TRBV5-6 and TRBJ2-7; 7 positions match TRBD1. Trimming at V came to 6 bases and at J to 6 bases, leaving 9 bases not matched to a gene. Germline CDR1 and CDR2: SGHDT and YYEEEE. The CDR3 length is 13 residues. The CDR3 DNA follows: TGTGCCAGCACCCAAAATACAGGGGTCGAGCAGTACTTC. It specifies CASTQNTGVEQYF.